The 13 T cell receptor beta chains below were found in one sample sequenced in a study of human T cells and chemical hapten exposure. The time point denotes: patch test 2, 6 weeks after DPC sensitization. Treatment noted: therapeutic diphenylcyclopropenone sensitization with weekly scalp DPC. Each CDR3 protein is one row after TCRdb ran MiXCR on the RACE reads. The sample consists of tens of thousands of distinct CDR3 sequences, about 6.3% of them appearing once. Material: whole blood, obtained in connection with sensitization to the hapten diphenylcyclopropenone (DPC). These receptors all come from a woman between 25 and 40 years old with alopecia areata. Some clones in this sample may be carry-over from other donors' samples.

This clonotype was recorded at least ten times. The rearrangement uses TRBV5-1 and TRBJ2-3; weak D call: TRBD1 (7 bases). The CDR3 length is 14 residues. V lost 2 bases to trimming and J lost 6 bases, with 13 bases between them. CDR1 and CDR2 from the germline V gene are SGHRS and YFSETQ. The CDR3 DNA is TGCGCCAGCAGCTTCGATGCGGGACAGGATACGCAGTATTTT. Encoded protein: CASSFDAGQDTQYF.

The genes are TRBV18 and TRBJ1-2; TRBD1 matches 7 bases. V was clipped by 4 bases and J by 5 bases; unmatched bases: 10. There are 15 residues in the CDR3. Germline V gene data show CDR1 as KGHSH and CDR2 as LQKENI. The CDR3 here is CASSRSGTDAYGYTF. The CDR3 coding sequence is TGTGCCAGCTCACGCTCCGGGACAGACGCATATGGCTACACCTTC.

This clonotype appeared many times. The chain recombines TRBV3-1 with TRBJ1-2; D is undetermined. CDR3 length equals 13 residues. Germline V lookup: CDR1 LGHDT, CDR2 YNNKEL (reference sequence). V was cut by 0 bases and J by 4 bases, with 6 bases left in between. CDR3 in amino acids: CASSQDPTYGYTF. The CDR3 DNA follows: TGTGCCAGCAGCCAAGATCCAACCTATGGCTACACCTTC. Full variable domain (rest looked up from reference TRBV3-1 and TRBJ1-2): DTAVSQTPKYLVTQMGNDKSIKCEQNLGHDTMYWYKQDSKKFLKIMFSYNNKELIINETVPNRFSPKSPDKAHLNLHINSLELGDSAVYFCASSQDPTYGYTFGSGTRLTVV.

There are many counts of this clonotype. The chain has TRBV5-1 and TRBJ2-5; TRBD1 agrees at 9 bases. Germline V gene sequence: CDR1 SGHRS, CDR2 YFSETQ. V shed 4 bases and J 5 bases; nucleotides not matched to a gene: 18. The CDR3 consists of 18 residues. CDR3 sequence: CASSRVPTGGRGQETQYF. The CDR3 nucleotides are TGCGCCAGCAGCCGCGTCCCAACAGGGGGCAGGGGGCAGGAGACCCAGTACTTC.

In its sample, this clonotype was seen many times. A read error may produce the germline difference seen at one junction end. V is TRBV11-2 and J is TRBJ2-3; D is uncertain. Germline V gene data show CDR1 as SGHAT and CDR2 as FQNNGV. This CDR3 contains 13 residues. In DNA form, the CDR3 reads TGCGCCAGCAGCTTGGCGGGCACAGATACGCAGTATTTT. As protein: CASSLAGTDTQYF. Supplemented by reference TRBV11-2 and TRBJ2-3, the full variable domain reads EAGVAQSPRYKIIEKRQSVAFWCNPISGHATLYWYQQILGQGPKLLIQFQNNGVVDDSQLPKDRFSAERLKGVDSTLKIQPAKLEDSAVYLCASSLAGTDTQYFGPGTRLTVL.

At least ten counts were recorded for this clonotype. The rearrangement uses TRBV20-1 and TRBJ2-7, with 12 bases identical to TRBD2. There are 18 residues in the CDR3. Germline CDR1 and CDR2: DFQATT and SNEGSKA (reference sequence). With 1 base clipped from V and 1 base from J, the junction kept 11 bases outside the gene matches. CDR3 protein: CSARGGGLAGTISYEQYF. CDR3 bases: TGCAGTGCTAGAGGGGGCGGACTAGCGGGGACCATTTCCTACGAGCAGTACTTC.

This clonotype was observed many times. The rearrangement joins TRBV3-1 to TRBJ1-1; D is unresolved. V lost 6 bases, J lost 0 bases, and 8 bases lay in between. Germline CDR1 is LGHDT and CDR2 is YNNKEL (reference sequence). This CDR3 contains 13 residues. CDR3 sequence (DNA): TGTGCCAGCAGAAGGACGGTGAACACTGAAGCTTTCTTT. This encodes CASRRTVNTEAFF.

The rearrangement links TRBV11-2 to TRBJ2-1, with 14 nucleotides matching TRBD2. The CDR3 is 18 amino acids. The ends lost 2 bases at V and 6 bases at J; junction bases unmatched: 9. The germline V gene has CDR1 SGHAT and CDR2 FQNNGV. CDR3 coding DNA: TGTGCCAGCAGCTTAAGACTAGCGGGGGGGGAGGAGGGCAATGAGCAGTTCTTC. It yields the protein CASSLRLAGGEEGNEQFF.

This chain uses TRBV12-3 or TRBV12-4 with TRBJ1-2, with TRBD1 matching over 8 bases. The CDR3 sequence is 12 residues long. J lost 7 bases, V lost 7 bases, and 5 bases had no gene match. The CDR3 sequence: CASTRTGIGYTF. The CDR3 DNA is TGTGCCAGCACCCGGACAGGGATTGGCTACACCTTC.

This clonotype was counted a few times. The V and J genes are TRBV7-2 and TRBJ2-2; TRBD2 agrees at 9 bases. The CDR3 sequence is 16 residues long. The germline V gene has CDR1 SGHTA and CDR2 FQGNSA. J was trimmed by 0 bases and V by 1 base; bases with no gene match: 0. The DNA for the CDR3 is TGTGCCAGCAGCTTAGTAGCGGGGGCGAACACCGGGGAGCTGTTTTTT. Translation: CASSLVAGANTGELFF. Full variable domain (outside the CDR3, taken from reference TRBV7-2 and TRBJ2-2): GAGVSQSPSNKVTEKGKDVELRCDPISGHTALYWYRQSLGQGLEFLIYFQGNSAPDKSGLPSDRFSAERTGGSVSTLTIQRTQQEDSAVYLCASSLVAGANTGELFFGEGSRLTVL.

In this sample, this clonotype turned up a few times. This chain connects TRBV2 to TRBJ1-4, with 8 bases fitting TRBD1. Unmatched junction bases numbered 8, after V lost 2 bases and J lost 6 bases. The CDR3 is made up of 16 amino acids. Germline V gene sequence: CDR1 SNHLY, CDR2 FYNNEI. This CDR3 reads CASSERTQGAYEKLFF. The CDR3 coding sequence is TGTGCCAGCAGTGAAAGGACCCAGGGGGCCTATGAAAAACTGTTTTTT.

The table lists this clonotype with many counts. This chain connects TRBV12-3 or TRBV12-4 to TRBJ1-1, with D unclear. The CDR3 covers 14 residues. The V end was cut by 1 base, the J end by 0 bases, with 6 bases between. DNA for the CDR3: TGTGCCAGCAGTTTAGTGGCGGTGAACACTGAAGCTTTCTTT. Translated, it gives CASSLVAVNTEAFF.

This clonotype was counted ten times or more. This chain uses TRBV7-9 with TRBJ1-6, with D unresolved. V was cut by 5 bases and J by 7 bases, with 12 bases left in between. Per germline, CDR1 SEHNR and CDR2 FQNEAQ (reference sequence). The CDR3 length is 14 residues. CDR3 residues: CASSGDNWNSPLHF. The CDR3 DNA reads TGTGCCAGCAGCGGGGATAACTGGAATTCACCCCTCCACTTT.